This T cell receptor (beta chain) originates from a study of T cell responses to AZD1222 COVID-19 vaccine (dated by TCRdb to the early 2020s). Notes on the research overall: AZD1222 recipients given second doses at about 4 weeks or at about 12 weeks were pooled, since spike-specific TCR depth and breadth were not found to differ between the two schedules. A total of 230 to 250 trial participants underwent TCR sequencing, of whom 207 had received two doses of AZD1222 and some 26 had received two doses of the MenACWY control vaccine. Enrollment into the trials was organized by age into subgroups of 18-55, 56-69 and 70-plus years, and those subgroups contained roughly 140, 27 and 60 TCR-sequenced participants, respectively. General conclusions and limits of the study: Because no day 14 peak-response samples were available, repertoires were characterized only after the peak T cell response. After two AZD1222 doses, both the breadth and the depth of spike-specific TCRs were significantly higher than at day 0 and than in MenACWY recipients. The 56-69-year group was small, and its depth increase did not reach significance, likely because of low power. Participants were mostly white British and included more females than males, and it was suggested by the authors that clonal diversity may have been underestimated. Vaccine-associated CD4 TCRs spanned the whole spike protein, with dominant responses in regions 160-218 and 743-854. Conclusions about previously exposed vaccinees are limited because only six or seven AZD1222 recipients were SARS-CoV-2 seropositive at baseline. Nearly half of unique spike-specific TCRs reportedly recognized epitopes outside regions mutated in the B.1.351 and B.1.1.7 variants.

The CDR3 regions of human TCRbeta chains were analyzed by immunosequencing. On the study's bioinformatics: Repertoire TCRs were checked for matches against a reference library of SARS-CoV-2-specific TCRs that had been generated using the MIRA antigen-specificity platform. Breadth was defined as the fraction of unique TCRs that were SARS-CoV-2-associated. Depth was defined as the fraction of total T cells that were SARS-CoV-2-associated. Using the MIRA data, every spike-specific TCR was mapped to the spike region that the TCR reacted to and assigned to either a CD4 or a CD8 class. Log10-transformed breadth and depth values were compared by one-way ANOVA with Sidak's multiple comparisons tests. This is the immuneACCESS table as TCRdb keeps it, with only in-frame sequences that have V and J called. A part of the clones is gone; compared with another copy, unresolved V genes explain less than half, and the rest is unexplained. That table is the source of V, J and clone size, and D and trimming were worked out from the DNA. The sample table records 100,000 or so clones; around nine tenths of these occur just once. The ten largest clonotypes hold around 2.7% of the sample.

Via the germline V gene (reference sequence), CDR1 is SEHNR and CDR2 FQNEAQ. The CDR3, cysteine through phenylalanine, is 14 amino acids long. Of the read, only the CDR3 DNA is kept; its 42 bases are in frame from base 1. V is shortened by 5 bases, J by 7 bases, and the region joining them spans 12 bases. For this clone: The antigen it recognizes is unknown. Base qualities are not at hand, and no much larger clone is one base apart.

What the time point label conveys for this sample: baseline before first vaccination. Samples from vaccinated people were obtained from the UK trials COV001 and COV002, which included a single-blind randomized controlled phase 2/3 trial of AZD1222 (ChAdOx1 nCoV-19) in healthy adults. For TCRbeta chain sequencing, PBMC samples from trial participants were taken at day 0 and at day 28 after the second dose. The sequence came from an adult in good health. The sample here was peripheral blood, taken on day 0 of AZD1222 vaccination. The V and J segments used are TRBV7-9 and TRBJ1-6, and TRBD1 may be the D gene, going by 5 matching bases. CDR3 reads: CASSLGTENSPLHF. The DNA sequence is given as TGTGCCAGCAGCCTCGGGACGGAGAATTCACCCCTCCACTTT.